These 18 T cell receptor beta chains came from one sample sequenced in a study of T cell responses to AZD1222 COVID-19 vaccine. Assay used: immunoSEQ multiplex PCR; TCRdb lists only in-frame clones, some missing. Counted here are 25,000 to 35,000 clones, about 93% occurring once; the ten biggest clones make up 8.1%. Sequenced here: peripheral blood, sampled on day 0 of AZD1222 vaccination. The receptor source for this set is an adult in good health.

The chain joins TRBV7-6 to TRBJ1-2; perhaps TRBD1 as D (5 bases). The V gene lost 2 bases and the J gene lost 5 bases, with 9 bases spanning the gap. Germline assignment: CDR1 SGHVS and CDR2 FNYEAQ. This CDR3 comprises 13 residues. The CDR3: CASSLPGRYGYTF. In nucleotides, the CDR3 is TGTGCCAGCAGCTTACCAGGGAGGTATGGCTACACCTTC.

The chain has TRBV6-1 and TRBJ1-5; perhaps TRBD1 as D (6 bases). V lost 2 bases, J lost 4 bases, and 15 bases lay in between. The CDR3 totals 16 residues. Germline V gene sequence: CDR1 MNHNS, CDR2 SASEGT. The CDR3 bases are TGTGCCAGCAGTGAACGAGAGGGGGGAGGGAATCAGCCCCAGCATTTT. Residues: CASSEREGGGNQPQHF.

V is TRBV30 and J is TRBJ2-3; maybe TRBD2 (5 bases). Germline V gives CDR1 GTSNPN, CDR2 SVGIG (reference sequence). V was shortened by 5 bases and J by 2 bases, with 11 bases between the two germline ends. The CDR3 extends over 13 amino acids. The CDR3 nucleotides read TGTGCCTGGTTTAGCGACACCACAGATACGCAGTATTTT. Residues: CAWFSDTTDTQYF.

The DNA for the CDR3 is TGTGCCAGCAGCCCCCAGGGGGGGCAGGTTGCTGGGGCCAACGTCCTGACTTTC. Its protein product is CASSPQGGQVAGANVLTF. The chain uses TRBV7-2 and TRBJ2-6; D could derive from TRBD1 or TRBD2 (7 bases each). The germline V gene has CDR1 SGHTA and CDR2 FQGNSA. The V end was cut by 5 bases, the J end by 2 bases, with 19 bases between. CDR3 length equals 18 residues.

This chain connects TRBV6-4 to TRBJ2-1, with D unclear. CDR1 and CDR2 from the germline V gene are MRHNA and SNTAGT. The CDR3 extends over 15 amino acids. V lost 3 bases, J lost 1 base, and 10 bases lay in between. CDR3 sequence reads: CASSDSDRSYNEQFF. In DNA form, the CDR3 reads TGTGCCAGCAGTGATTCGGACCGTTCCTACAATGAGCAGTTCTTC.

J is TRBJ1-5 and V is TRBV28, with D perhaps matching TRBD1 (5 bases). Germline V CDR1 and CDR2: MDHEN, SYDVKM. The CDR3 spans 12 residues. Trimming took off 7 bases at V and 5 bases at J, with 9 bases between the two ends. The CDR3 bases are TGTGCCAGCAAAGCGGGGGATCAGCCCCAGCATTTT. Translating it yields CASKAGDQPQHF.

CDR3 in amino acids: CASSQTGQPQHF. The CDR3 DNA reads as TGTGCCAGCAGTCAAACAGGCCAGCCCCAGCATTTT. The chain combines TRBV28 with TRBJ1-5; TRBD1 might be the D (5 bases). CDR1 and CDR2 from the germline V gene are MDHEN and SYDVKM. Trimming left V 5 bases short and J 7 bases short, with 9 bases between. The CDR3 contains 12 residues.

This clone ranks as large (0.1 to 1%). This chain connects TRBV5-1 to TRBJ1-3; TRBD1 is a possible D gene (5 bases). Per germline, CDR1 SGHRS and CDR2 YFSETQ. This CDR3 comprises 17 residues. Trimming removed 6 bases at V and 0 bases at J, with 19 bases between. CDR3 coding DNA: TGCGCCAGCACCCTTGGGCCGGACATTCGCTCTGGAAACACCATATATTTT. It translates to CASTLGPDIRSGNTIYF.

The chain joins TRBV27 to TRBJ2-2; TRBD2 aligns across 12 bases. The CDR3 loop spans 16 amino acids. Germline V lookup: CDR1 MNHEY, CDR2 SMNVEV (reference sequence). Unmatched junction bases numbered 5, after V lost 3 bases and J lost 6 bases. The CDR3 reads CASSFSLAGGPGELFF. In nucleotides, the CDR3 is TGTGCCAGCAGTTTTTCCCTAGCGGGAGGGCCCGGGGAGCTGTTTTTT.

The CDR3 region is CASGSGRAGTDTQYF. The DNA of the CDR3 is TGTGCCAGTGGAAGCGGGAGGGCAGGAACAGATACGCAGTATTTT. This chain uses TRBV19 with TRBJ2-3; 10 bases are a match to TRBD2. After removal of 8 bases from V and 3 bases from J, the junction contained 8 bases not matched to a gene. Per the germline V gene, CDR1 is LNHDA and CDR2 is SQIVND (reference sequence). The CDR3 extends over 15 amino acids.

The chain is built from TRBV18 and TRBJ1-1; D is unclear. CDR1 is KGHSH, CDR2 LQKENI, per germline. The CDR3 length is 11 residues. Trimming took off 3 bases at V and 5 bases at J, with 4 bases between the two ends. The CDR3: CASSPRTEAFF. The DNA for the CDR3 is TGTGCCAGCTCACCCAGGACTGAAGCTTTCTTT.

The rearrangement uses TRBV7-9 and TRBJ1-1; no firm D call. The germline V and J ends were trimmed by 7 bases and 5 bases, with 11 bases remaining between them. Germline CDR1 SEHNR, CDR2 FQNEAQ (reference sequence). The CDR3 spans 12 residues. The CDR3 DNA reads as TGTGCCAGCACCCTCCGGGGTACTGAAGCTTTCTTT. Encoded protein: CASTLRGTEAFF.

V gene TRBV25-1 combines with J gene TRBJ2-2; unclear D gene. V was clipped by 1 base and J by 3 bases, with 12 bases between them. The CDR3 is 16 amino acids. Looked up from germline, CDR1 is MGHDK and CDR2 is SYGVNS. CDR3 region: CASSEFGSKDTGELFF. In DNA form, the CDR3 reads TGTGCCAGCAGTGAATTTGGTAGCAAGGACACCGGGGAGCTGTTTTTT.

The rearrangement joins TRBV10-3 to TRBJ1-1; D not resolved. Germline lookup yields CDR1 ENHRY and CDR2 SYGVKD. Trimming shortened V by 0 bases and J by 7 bases, and 6 bases separated the two germline ends. The CDR3 has 12 amino acids. The CDR3 DNA is TGTGCCATCAGTGAGTCGGGGTTTGAAGCTTTCTTT. Translating it yields CAISESGFEAFF.

CDR3 sequence reads: CASSDQTNQPQHF. The CDR3 DNA reads TGTGCCAGCAGTGATCAGACCAATCAGCCCCAGCATTTT. This chain links TRBV25-1 with TRBJ1-5, with D unresolved. Germline-derived CDR1 and CDR2 are MGHDK and SYGVNS. Trimming left V 3 bases short and J 3 bases short, with 6 bases between. The CDR3 has 13 residues.

This sequence joins TRBV6-2 or TRBV6-3 and TRBJ1-5, with D uncertain. This CDR3 has 14 residues. The V end lost 2 bases, the J end lost 1 base, and 6 bases lay between the germline ends. The V gene's germline CDR1 is MNHEY and CDR2 SVGEGT. The CDR3 region has the DNA TGTGCCAGCAGTTACGTTATCAGCAATCAGCCCCAGCATTTT. Translated, it gives CASSYVISNQPQHF.

The gene calls are TRBV7-9 and TRBJ2-1, with D perhaps TRBD1 or TRBD2 (5 bases each). Per the germline V gene, CDR1 is SEHNR and CDR2 is FQNEAQ (reference sequence). Trimming stripped 1 base from V and 2 bases from J, with 6 bases between. The CDR3 extends over 14 amino acids. DNA for the CDR3: TGTGCCAGCAGCTTAGGGGGACCCTACAATGAGCAGTTCTTC. It is translated as CASSLGGPYNEQFF.

The chain recombines TRBV10-3 with TRBJ1-4; TRBD1 aligns across 7 bases. This CDR3 has 15 residues. The V gene end was trimmed by 2 bases and the J gene end by 3 bases; junction bases not matched to a gene: 3. CDR1 and CDR2 (germline): ENHRY, SYGVKD. The CDR3 sequence: CAISEPGQSNEKLFF. In nucleotides, the CDR3 is TGTGCCATCAGTGAGCCGGGACAGTCTAATGAAAAACTGTTTTTT.